The 30 T cell receptor beta chains presented below share a single source sample, sequenced in a study of shared T cell receptors in the human thymus (dated by TCRdb to about 2021). The method was the immunoSEQ multiplex PCR assay. Entries here come from immuneACCESS through TCRdb and include only in-frame sequences with V and J called. Some clones fail to appear in such tables; in the studies checked, an unresolved V gene covers under half of the shortfall, and the cause of the remainder is unknown. Across this sample there are roughly 700,000 clones, with roughly 88% seen only once. 0.008% to 0.011% of the sample is in the top ten clones. The same data also contributed to another study, on human thymus T cells.

The sequenced sample was thymocytes. Source of these receptors: a boy younger than two with a congenital heart defect. Donor details come from another sample of the same person, matched by shared clones.

The V gene is TRBV6-5, the J gene TRBJ1-3, with D maybe TRBD1 (6 bases). The CDR3 loop spans 14 amino acids. Germline V gene sequence: CDR1 MNHEY, CDR2 SVGAGI. With 5 bases removed from V and 2 bases from J, the gap between germline ends came to 10 bases. The chain's CDR3 is CASSRGAPGNTIYF. The CDR3 DNA reads TGTGCCAGCAGTCGGGGGGCGCCTGGAAACACCATATATTTT.

The V gene is TRBV5-8, the J gene TRBJ1-5; 7 bases align to TRBD1. The CDR3 sequence is 16 residues long. Unmatched junction bases numbered 12, after V lost 7 bases and J lost 2 bases. Germline CDR1 SGHTS, CDR2 YDEGEE. The DNA of the CDR3 is TGTGCCAGCTCCGGGACAGAGGAGAGGGGCAATCAGCCCCAGCATTTT. This gives the protein CASSGTEERGNQPQHF.

The chain is built from TRBV5-1 and TRBJ2-7; 9 nucleotides match TRBD1. The CDR3 contains 14 residues. Per germline, CDR1 SGHRS and CDR2 YFSETQ. The trim removed 4 bases at V and 3 bases at J, leaving 5 bases unmatched. CDR3 bases: TGCGCCAGCAGCCCGGGACAGGGAAACTACGAGCAGTACTTC. It codes for CASSPGQGNYEQYF.

The rearrangement uses TRBV4-3 and TRBJ2-3, with 7 bases fitting TRBD1. Germline assignment: CDR1 LGHNA and CDR2 YSLEER. With V trimmed by 2 bases and J by 5 bases, 7 bases remained unmatched. The CDR3 spans 15 residues. The DNA for the CDR3 is TGCGCCAGCAGCCAAAGACAGGGTATGAGAGATACGCAGTATTTT. Protein: CASSQRQGMRDTQYF.

The V and J genes are TRBV10-2 and TRBJ1-2, with D possibly TRBD1 on 5 matching bases. This CDR3 has 13 amino acids. V was cut by 1 base and J by 6 bases, with 9 bases left in between. Germline loops: CDR1 WSHSY, CDR2 SAAADI. The CDR3 nucleotides read TGCGCCAGCAGTGAGTGGGGCCTGGATGGCTACACCTTC. It yields the protein CASSEWGLDGYTF.

The DNA for the CDR3 is TGCAGCGTGGTGGGGGGGGAGCCCAGGAGGTCCGCCACAGATACGCAGTATTTT. It codes for CSVVGGEPRRSATDTQYF. The V gene is TRBV29-1, the J gene TRBJ2-3; 7 bases line up with TRBD2. The CDR3 is 18 amino acids. Germline V gene sequence: CDR1 SQVTM, CDR2 ANQGSEA. V dropped 6 bases and J dropped 2; count of bases not matched to a gene: 20.

The chain carries TRBV4-2 and TRBJ2-5, with 10 positions matching TRBD2. Germline lookup yields CDR1 LGHNA and CDR2 YNFKEQ. The CDR3 contains 16 residues. The J segment lost 6 bases and the V segment lost 1 base, leaving 8 bases of the junction unmatched. CDR3 DNA sequence: TGTGCCAGCAGCCAAGCCCCTAGCGGGAGAGGGCAGACCCAGTACTTC. Translated, it gives CASSQAPSGRGQTQYF.

This chain connects TRBV4-2 to TRBJ2-1, with 12 positions matching TRBD1. V was pared by 4 bases and J by 6 bases, with 4 bases of the junction left unmatched. Germline V CDR1 and CDR2: LGHNA, YNFKEQ. The CDR3 sequence is 15 residues long. CDR3 nucleotides: TGTGCCAGCAGCCTCCGGGACAGGGGGCCCAATGAGCAGTTCTTC. It is translated as CASSLRDRGPNEQFF.

This chain uses TRBV12-5 with TRBJ1-2; 8 bases fit TRBD1. V shed 0 bases, J shed 8 bases, and the junction held 8 bases outside the gene matches. CDR1 and CDR2 from the germline V gene are LGHNT and FRNRAP. The CDR3 extends over 15 amino acids. CDR3: CASGLVPTGDEGYTF. DNA for the CDR3: TGTGCTAGTGGTTTGGTACCGACAGGGGACGAGGGCTACACCTTC.

J is TRBJ2-5 and V is TRBV5-1; 14 bases are shared with TRBD2. The J call may be wrong; the DNA end is better matched by TRBJ2-7. Per germline, CDR1 SGHRS and CDR2 YFSETQ. The length of the CDR3 is 16 residues. This CDR3 reads CASSLGTSGSSYEQYF. In DNA, the CDR3 is TGCGCCAGCAGCCTGGGGACTAGCGGGAGCTCCTACGAGCAGTACTTC.

The chain uses TRBV6-5 and TRBJ1-4, with unresolved D. The CDR3 has 15 residues. Germline V CDR1 and CDR2: MNHEY, SVGAGI. With 6 bases removed from V and 4 bases from J, the gap between germline ends came to 15 bases. CDR3 amino acids: CASRGNEGSNEKLFF. CDR3 sequence (DNA): TGTGCCAGCAGGGGAAACGAGGGTAGTAATGAAAAACTGTTTTTT.

The V gene is TRBV29-1, the J gene TRBJ1-2, with TRBD1 as a possible D gene (5 bases). This CDR3 contains 14 residues. Germline CDR1 is SQVTM and CDR2 is ANQGSEA. Trimming stripped 0 bases from V and 1 base from J, with 9 bases between. The CDR3 here is CSVEEPRDNYGYTF. DNA for the CDR3: TGCAGCGTTGAAGAACCCAGGGATAACTATGGCTACACCTTC.

The rearrangement links TRBV6-1 to TRBJ1-2; possible D gene TRBD1, 6 bases. This CDR3 has 19 residues. V was clipped by 6 bases and J by 7 bases, with 33 bases between them. Germline CDR1 is MNHNS and CDR2 is SASEGT. CDR3 region: CASRETNGQVAGDRLGYTF. The CDR3 DNA reads as TGTGCCAGCAGAGAAACGAATGGTCAGGTAGCAGGGGATCGTCTTGGCTACACCTTC.

The chain joins TRBV5-4 to TRBJ2-7; 15 nucleotides line up with TRBD2. The germline V gene has CDR1 SGHNT and CDR2 YYREEE (reference sequence). The CDR3 covers 16 residues. The trim removed 0 bases at V and 5 bases at J, leaving 3 bases unmatched. CDR3: CASSLGTSGRAHEQYF. CDR3 nucleotide sequence: TGTGCCAGCAGCTTGGGGACTAGCGGGAGGGCCCACGAGCAGTACTTC.

V usage is TRBV4-3 and J usage is TRBJ2-3; weak D call: TRBD2 (6 bases). The V gene lost 0 bases and the J gene lost 1 base, with 8 bases spanning the gap. This CDR3 comprises 15 residues. Germline V gene data show CDR1 as LGHNA and CDR2 as YSLEER. CDR3: CASSQDASGTDTQYF. The CDR3, as DNA: TGCGCCAGCAGCCAAGATGCTAGCGGCACAGATACGCAGTATTTT.

The chain carries TRBV4-3 and TRBJ2-7; 9 nucleotides line up with TRBD2. The J call may not be correct, given that the DNA end is closer to TRBJ2-5. The germline gives CDR1 LGHNA, CDR2 YSLEER. There are 15 residues in the CDR3. The CDR3 region has the DNA TGCGCCAGCAGCCAGGTTAGCGGGAGTCGAGAGACCCAGTACTTC. It yields the protein CASSQVSGSRETQYF.

The chain employs TRBV20-1 and TRBJ1-4; no clear D. Germline CDR1 reads DFQATT; CDR2 reads SNEGSKA (reference sequence). The V end lost 3 bases, the J end lost 8 bases, and 7 bases lay between the germline ends. There are 11 residues in the CDR3. CDR3 in amino acids: CSARFREKLFF. The CDR3 coding sequence is TGCAGTGCTAGGTTTCGGGAAAAACTGTTTTTT.

The genes are TRBV28 and TRBJ2-3; 8 bases align to TRBD1. The V gene end was trimmed by 5 bases and the J gene end by 1 base; junction bases not matched to a gene: 14. Germline loops: CDR1 MDHEN, CDR2 SYDVKM. This CDR3 has 18 amino acids. CDR3 sequence: CASSRRQGWRTGTDTQYF. The CDR3 DNA reads TGTGCCAGCAGTCGTCGACAGGGGTGGCGGACCGGCACAGATACGCAGTATTTT.

This chain links TRBV15 with TRBJ2-5, with TRBD1 matching over 8 bases. Per germline, CDR1 LNHNV and CDR2 YYDKDF (reference sequence). The CDR3 is made up of 16 amino acids. V gave up 2 bases and J gave up 4 bases; unmatched junction bases: 9. This chain's CDR3 is CATSRPGQADRETQYF. The DNA of the CDR3 is TGTGCCACCAGCAGACCGGGACAGGCGGATCGAGAGACCCAGTACTTC.

This clone was seen only once. The chain employs TRBV4-1 and TRBJ2-7; unclear D gene. The CDR3 has 13 residues. Trimming took off 0 bases at V and 1 base at J, with 4 bases between the two ends. Germline-derived CDR1 and CDR2 are MGHRA and YSYEKL. CDR3 DNA: TGCGCCAGCAGCCAAGAAGCTTCCTACGAGCAGTACTTC. Protein sequence: CASSQEASYEQYF.

The chain couples TRBV4-3 to TRBJ2-5, with 10 bases matching TRBD2. V gave up 0 bases and J gave up 1 base; unmatched junction bases: 14. The CDR3 runs 20 residues. CDR1 is LGHNA, CDR2 YSLEER, per germline. CDR3 protein: CASSQDGTDGTSAFQETQYF. CDR3 sequence (DNA): TGCGCCAGCAGCCAAGACGGGACAGACGGGACTAGCGCCTTCCAAGAGACCCAGTACTTC.

The rearrangement uses TRBV7-2 and TRBJ1-5, with 7 bases fitting TRBD1. Looked up from germline, CDR1 is SGHTA and CDR2 is FQGNSA. V was clipped by 5 bases and J by 5 bases; unmatched bases: 18. CDR3 length equals 18 residues. CDR3 coding DNA: TGTGCCAGCAGCGCTGGGACAGTAGAAGTGCAGGATGATCAGCCCCAGCATTTT. This encodes CASSAGTVEVQDDQPQHF.

The CDR3 region is CAITTDRVNEQYF. The CDR3 DNA sequence: TGTGCCATCACTACGGACAGAGTCAACGAGCAGTACTTC. This sequence joins TRBV10-3 and TRBJ2-7; a weak D match, TRBD1 (6 bases). V was shortened by 7 bases and J by 5 bases, with 15 bases between the two germline ends. The CDR3 is made up of 13 amino acids. Germline CDR1 and CDR2: ENHRY and SYGVKD.

The CDR3 sequence is CASSSRKGLVYEQYF. The CDR3 region has the DNA TGTGCCAGCAGCTCCCGAAAGGGACTAGTCTACGAGCAGTACTTC. The chain combines TRBV5-4 with TRBJ2-7, with 8 bases identical to TRBD2. CDR1 and CDR2 (germline): SGHNT, YYREEE (reference sequence). With V trimmed by 3 bases and J by 3 bases, 8 bases remained unmatched. The CDR3 is 15 residues long.

This clone was picked up a small number of times. V gene TRBV4-3 combines with J gene TRBJ2-1; 14 nucleotides line up with TRBD2. The CDR3 loop spans 17 amino acids. Germline V gene data show CDR1 as LGHNA and CDR2 as YSLEER. V was pared by 0 bases and J by 8 bases, with 6 bases of the junction left unmatched. CDR3 sequence reads: CASSQDGTSGSRDEQFF. The CDR3 DNA follows: TGCGCCAGCAGCCAAGATGGGACTAGCGGGAGTCGGGATGAGCAGTTCTTC.

J is TRBJ2-5 and V is TRBV4-1; 11 nucleotides agree with TRBD2. With V trimmed by 6 bases and J by 1 base, 4 bases remained unmatched. The germline V gene has CDR1 MGHRA and CDR2 YSYEKL. This CDR3 contains 15 residues. The CDR3 region is CASRAGLAAQETQYF. Written as DNA, the CDR3 is TGCGCCAGCAGAGCGGGACTAGCGGCCCAAGAGACCCAGTACTTC.

The chain couples TRBV6-1 to TRBJ2-7; the D gene is possibly TRBD2 (6 bases). This CDR3 region has 16 residues. The germline V and J ends were trimmed by 3 bases and 3 bases, with 18 bases remaining between them. Germline CDR1 and CDR2: MNHNS and SASEGT. CDR3: CASSDGAGLSYYEQYF. CDR3 DNA sequence: TGTGCCAGCAGTGACGGAGCGGGCCTGAGCTACTACGAGCAGTACTTC.

This clone appeared a single time. The rearrangement uses TRBV4-1 and TRBJ2-2, with a tentative D call TRBD2 (6 bases). The CDR3 covers 15 residues. V lost 0 bases and J lost 6, with 11 bases in between. Germline CDR1 is MGHRA and CDR2 is YSYEKL. CDR3: CASSQDRGSSGELFF. CDR3 nucleotides: TGCGCCAGCAGCCAAGATCGGGGGTCTTCCGGGGAGCTGTTTTTT.

V usage is TRBV18 and J usage is TRBJ2-7, with 9 nucleotides matching TRBD2. Germline V CDR1 and CDR2: KGHSH, LQKENI. With V trimmed by 3 bases and J by 0 bases, 6 bases remained unmatched. The CDR3 contains 16 residues. The CDR3 reads CASSPLTSGNSYEQYF. For the CDR3, the DNA is TGTGCCAGCTCACCTTTGACTAGCGGCAACTCCTACGAGCAGTACTTC.

Points on this clone: It is unclear where the CDR3 begins or ends on the DNA, so no DNA is shown, and the CDR3 is as TCRdb lists it. The rearrangement links TRBV21-1 to TRBJ1-1; TRBD1, the table's D call, was not compared with the DNA. TRBV21-1 constitutes a pseudogene. Counting both end residues, the CDR3 totals 13 amino acids. The CDR3 protein is CASSKVVGGGAFF.